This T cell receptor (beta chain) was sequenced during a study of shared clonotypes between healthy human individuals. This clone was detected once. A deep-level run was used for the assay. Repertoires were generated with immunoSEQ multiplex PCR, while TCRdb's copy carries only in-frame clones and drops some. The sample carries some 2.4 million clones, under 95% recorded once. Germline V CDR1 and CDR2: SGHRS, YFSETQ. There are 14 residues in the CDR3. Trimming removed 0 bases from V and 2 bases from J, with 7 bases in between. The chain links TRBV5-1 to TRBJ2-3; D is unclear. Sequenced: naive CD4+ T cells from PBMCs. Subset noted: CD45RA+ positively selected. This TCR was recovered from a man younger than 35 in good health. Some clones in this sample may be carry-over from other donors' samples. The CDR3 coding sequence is TGCGCCAGCAGCTTGGCTGAGAACACAGATACGCAGTATTTT. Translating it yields CASSLAENTDTQYF.